In its sample, the clone carrying this TCR beta chain was seen a few times. The data were taken from a study of blood T cell repertoires in COVID-19. Study as a whole: From T cells, B-cell-depleted T cells, or PBMCs came the material, which was cDNA or gDNA.

This CDR3 region has 14 residues. The germline gives CDR1 SGHRS, CDR2 YFSETQ. The V end was cut by 1 base, the J end by 4 bases, with 11 bases between. Those enrolled, adults aged roughly 18 to 100 years, came from around 24 US areas. Original analysis: From reference gene primer amplification, estimates of nucleated cell counts were derived. Data came from immunoSEQ multiplex PCR; TCRdb stores just in-frame clones and leaves some out. D and trimming come from the DNA, and the V and J calls and clone size come from that table. The sample holds 200,000 to 250,000 clones; roughly 85% are singletons and the top ten take roughly 3.8%.

This TCR derives from a woman between 40 and 50 years old with acute COVID-19. The chain carries TRBV5-1 and TRBJ1-1; D is undetermined. The sample consisted of PBMCs or T cells enriched from blood (not recorded which). CDR3 coding DNA: TGCGCCAGCAGCTTGCTATGGGCCGGCACTGAAGCTTTCTTT. Amino acids: CASSLLWAGTEAFF.